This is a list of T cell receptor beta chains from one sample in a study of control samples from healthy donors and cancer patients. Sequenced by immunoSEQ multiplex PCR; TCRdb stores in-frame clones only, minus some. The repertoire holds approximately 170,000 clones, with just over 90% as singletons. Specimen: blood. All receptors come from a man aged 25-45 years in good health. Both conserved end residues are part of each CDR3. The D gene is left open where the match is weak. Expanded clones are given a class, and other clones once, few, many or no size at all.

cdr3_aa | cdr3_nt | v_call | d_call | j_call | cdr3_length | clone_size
CASSYNYGGGKYEQYF | TGTGCCAGCAGTTATAATTATGGAGGGGGCAAGTACGAGCAGTACTTC | TRBV27 | NA | TRBJ2-7 | 16 | NA
CASSEEGGGGKDTQYF | TGTGCCAGCAGTGAAGAGGGCGGGGGGGGAAAAGATACGCAGTATTTT | TRBV6-1 | TRBD2 | TRBJ2-3 | 16 | few
CASSQHRGGTEAFF | TGTGCCAGCAGCCAACACAGGGGAGGCACTGAAGCTTTCTTT | TRBV14 | TRBD1 | TRBJ1-1 | 14 | NA
CASSLTRGDEQFF | TGCGCCAGCAGCCTAACTAGGGGCGATGAGCAGTTCTTC | TRBV4-1 | NA | TRBJ2-1 | 13 | NA
CASSLGGPLRTGLRTDTQYF | TGTGCCAGCAGTTTAGGGGGACCTCTTCGGACGGGCCTCCGGACAGATACGCAGTATTTT | TRBV28 | NA | TRBJ2-3 | 20 | NA
CASSREGYGYTF | TGCGCCAGCAGTCGGGAGGGCTATGGCTACACCTTC | TRBV5-1 | NA | TRBJ1-2 | 12 | NA
CASSPALNQPQHF | TGTGCCAGCAGCCCGGCTCTCAATCAGCCCCAGCATTTT | TRBV6-5 | NA | TRBJ1-5 | 13 | NA
CASSLAQTNTEAFF | TGCGCCAGCAGCTTAGCACAGACGAACACTGAAGCTTTCTTT | TRBV5-1 | NA | TRBJ1-1 | 14 | NA
CASSQDRGRGQPQHF | TGCGCCAGCAGCCAAGATCGGGGGAGGGGTCAGCCCCAGCATTTT | TRBV4-1 | NA | TRBJ1-5 | 15 | NA
CASSVEGGQPQHF | TGTGCCAGCAGCGTAGAAGGGGGTCAGCCCCAGCATTTT | TRBV9 | NA | TRBJ1-5 | 13 | NA
CASRTRDRGSYEQYF | TGTGCCAGCAGAACCCGGGACAGGGGGTCCTACGAGCAGTACTTC | TRBV11-2 | TRBD1 | TRBJ2-7 | 15 | NA
CASSPQVAGVITDTQYF | TGTGCCAGCAGTCCTCAGGTAGCGGGAGTGATCACAGATACGCAGTATTTT | TRBV5-5 | TRBD2 | TRBJ2-3 | 17 | NA
CASSSQRTGEDYGYTF | TGTGCCAGCAGTTCACAAAGGACAGGGGAAGACTATGGCTACACCTTC | TRBV27 | TRBD1 | TRBJ1-2 | 16 | NA
CASTQQGGGYTF | TGTGCCAGCACCCAGCAGGGGGGTGGCTACACCTTC | TRBV2 | TRBD1 | TRBJ1-2 | 12 | NA
CASSDSGGEADTQYF | TGTGCCAGCAGTGACTCTGGCGGGGAGGCAGATACGCAGTATTTT | TRBV6-4 | NA | TRBJ2-3 | 15 | once
CASSDPLTEQYF | TGCGCCTCCTCGGACCCACTCACCGAGCAGTACTTC | TRBV5-1 | NA | TRBJ2-7 | 12 | NA
CASSLGRGGSTGELFF | TGTGCCAGCAGCTTGGGCAGGGGTGGGAGCACCGGGGAGCTGTTTTTT | TRBV5-4 | NA | TRBJ2-2 | 16 | NA
CASSVAAGGYEQFF | TGTGCCAGCAGCGTAGCAGCGGGAGGATATGAGCAGTTCTTC | TRBV9 | TRBD2 | TRBJ2-1 | 14 | NA
CASSRGQGASYEQYF | TGTGCCAGCAGCCGGGGACAGGGGGCCTCCTACGAGCAGTACTTC | TRBV7-2 | TRBD1 | TRBJ2-7 | 15 | NA
CASSFGVTYEQYF | TGCGCCAGCAGCTTTGGGGTTACCTACGAGCAGTACTTC | TRBV5-1 | NA | TRBJ2-7 | 13 | NA
CASSSTTGDGYTF | TGTGCCAGCTCATCGACGACAGGCGATGGCTACACCTTC | TRBV18 | NA | TRBJ1-2 | 13 | NA
CASSFAGTSVAGELFF | TGTGCCAGCAGCTTCGCCGGGACTTCAGTCGCCGGGGAGCTGTTTTTT | TRBV7-9 | NA | TRBJ2-2 | 16 | NA
CASSLIKGRQPQHF | TGTGCCAGCAGTTTGATCAAGGGGAGACAGCCCCAGCATTTT | TRBV28 | NA | TRBJ1-5 | 14 | NA
CASSFTQGRRYGYTF | TGTGCCAGCAGTTTCACACAGGGAAGAAGGTATGGCTACACCTTC | TRBV6-2/TRBV6-3 | NA | TRBJ1-2 | 15 | NA
CASSPLLAGAIYEQYF | TGTGCCAGCTCACCATTACTAGCGGGGGCCATCTACGAGCAGTACTTC | TRBV18 | TRBD2 | TRBJ2-7 | 16 | NA
CASSYLETQYF | TGTGCCAGCAGTTACCTAGAGACCCAGTACTTC | TRBV2 | NA | TRBJ2-5 | 11 | NA
CASSLFRGGAGELFF | TGTGCCAGCAGCTTGTTTCGGGGAGGAGCCGGGGAGCTGTTTTTT | TRBV5-5 | NA | TRBJ2-2 | 15 | NA
CASSLGDGRAFF | TGTGCCAGCAGTTTAGGGGATGGTAGGGCTTTCTTT | TRBV27 | NA | TRBJ1-1 | 12 | NA
CASSLDIDYGYTF | TGTGCCAGCAGCTTGGACATTGACTATGGCTACACCTTC | TRBV7-8 | NA | TRBJ1-2 | 13 | NA
CASSQDRIGLQPQHF | TGCGCCAGCAGCCAAGATCGCATAGGTTTGCAGCCCCAGCATTTT | TRBV4-1 | NA | TRBJ1-5 | 15 | NA
CASSLATGSNYGYTF | TGTGCCAGCAGCTTAGCGACAGGATCTAACTATGGCTACACCTTC | TRBV7-2 | NA | TRBJ1-2 | 15 | once
CASRGPATNEKLFF | TGTGCCAGCAGGGGGCCTGCAACTAATGAAAAACTGTTTTTT | TRBV6-5 | NA | TRBJ1-4 | 14 | NA